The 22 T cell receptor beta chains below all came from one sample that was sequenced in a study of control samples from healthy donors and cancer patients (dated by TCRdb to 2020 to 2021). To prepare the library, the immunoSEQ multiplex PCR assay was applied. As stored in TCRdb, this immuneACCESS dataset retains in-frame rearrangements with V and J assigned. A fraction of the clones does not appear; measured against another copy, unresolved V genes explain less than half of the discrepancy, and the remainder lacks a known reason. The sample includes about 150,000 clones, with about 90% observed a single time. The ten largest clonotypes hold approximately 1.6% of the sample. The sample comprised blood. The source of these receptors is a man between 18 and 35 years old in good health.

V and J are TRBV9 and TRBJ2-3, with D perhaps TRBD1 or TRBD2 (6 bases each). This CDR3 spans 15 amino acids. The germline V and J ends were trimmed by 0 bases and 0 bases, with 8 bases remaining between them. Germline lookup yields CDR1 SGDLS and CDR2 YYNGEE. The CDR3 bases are TGTGCCAGCAGCGTAGCGGGGGCCAGCACAGATACGCAGTATTTT. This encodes CASSVAGASTDTQYF.

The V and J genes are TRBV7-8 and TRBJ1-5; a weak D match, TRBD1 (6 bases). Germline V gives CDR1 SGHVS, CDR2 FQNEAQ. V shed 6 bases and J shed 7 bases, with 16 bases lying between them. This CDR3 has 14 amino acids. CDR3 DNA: TGTGCCAGCAGACCTGGGGGCGCGAAACAGCCCCAGCATTTT. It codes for CASRPGGAKQPQHF.

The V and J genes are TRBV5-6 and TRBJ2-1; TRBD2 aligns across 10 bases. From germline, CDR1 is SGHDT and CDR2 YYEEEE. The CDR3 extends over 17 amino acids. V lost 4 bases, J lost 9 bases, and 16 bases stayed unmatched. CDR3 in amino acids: CASSLFAGLADRGEQFF. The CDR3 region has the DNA TGTGCCAGCAGCCTGTTCGCCGGACTAGCGGATCGTGGTGAGCAGTTCTTC.

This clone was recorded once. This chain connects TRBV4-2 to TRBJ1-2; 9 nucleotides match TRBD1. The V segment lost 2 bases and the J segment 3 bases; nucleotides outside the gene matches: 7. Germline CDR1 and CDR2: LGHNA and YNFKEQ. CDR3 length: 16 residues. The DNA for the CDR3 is TGTGCCAGCAGCCAACAGAGGGACAGGGTCGACTATGGCTACACCTTC. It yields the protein CASSQQRDRVDYGYTF.

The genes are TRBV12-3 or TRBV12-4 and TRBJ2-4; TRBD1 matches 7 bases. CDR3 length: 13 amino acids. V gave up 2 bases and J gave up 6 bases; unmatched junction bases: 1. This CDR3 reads CASSLRDRNIQYF. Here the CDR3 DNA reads TGTGCCAGCAGTTTAAGGGACAGAAACATTCAGTACTTC.

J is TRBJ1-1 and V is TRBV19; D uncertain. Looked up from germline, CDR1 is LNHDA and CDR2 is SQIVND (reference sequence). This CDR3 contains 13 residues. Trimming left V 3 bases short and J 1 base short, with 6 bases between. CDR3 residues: CASSITANTEAFF. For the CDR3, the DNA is TGTGCCAGTAGTATTACAGCGAACACTGAAGCTTTCTTT.

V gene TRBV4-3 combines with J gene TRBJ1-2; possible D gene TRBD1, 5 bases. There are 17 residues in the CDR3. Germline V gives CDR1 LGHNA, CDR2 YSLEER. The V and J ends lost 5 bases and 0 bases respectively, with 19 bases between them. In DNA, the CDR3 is TGCGCCAGCAGCGGCTACCCCCTGGACACCACTAACTATGGCTACACCTTC. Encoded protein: CASSGYPLDTTNYGYTF.

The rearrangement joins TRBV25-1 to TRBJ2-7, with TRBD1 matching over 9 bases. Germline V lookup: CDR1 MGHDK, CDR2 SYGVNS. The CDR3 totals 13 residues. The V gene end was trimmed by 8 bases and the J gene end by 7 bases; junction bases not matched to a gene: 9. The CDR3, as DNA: TGTGCCAGCCCCCGGACAGGGGAACGGGAGCAGTACTTC. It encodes CASPRTGEREQYF.

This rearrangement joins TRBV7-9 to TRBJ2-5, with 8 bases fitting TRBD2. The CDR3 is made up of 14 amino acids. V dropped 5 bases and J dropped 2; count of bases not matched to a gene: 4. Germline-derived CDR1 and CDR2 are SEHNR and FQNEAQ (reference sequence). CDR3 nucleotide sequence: TGTGCCAGCAGCCCCGGGGGGGGGCAAGAGACCCAGTACTTC. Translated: CASSPGGGQETQYF.

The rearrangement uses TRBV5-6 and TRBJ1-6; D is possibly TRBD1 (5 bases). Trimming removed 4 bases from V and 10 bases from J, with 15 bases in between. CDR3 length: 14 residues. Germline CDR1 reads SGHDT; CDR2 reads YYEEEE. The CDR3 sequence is CASSARDAGSPLHF. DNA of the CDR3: TGTGCCAGCAGCGCCCGGGACGCCGGCTCACCCCTCCACTTT. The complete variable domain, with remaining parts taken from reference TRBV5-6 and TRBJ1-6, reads DAGVTQSPTHLIKTRGQQVTLRCSPKSGHDTVSWYQQALGQGPQFIFQYYEEEERQRGNFPDRFSGHQFPNYSSELNVNALLLGDSALYLCASSARDAGSPLHFGNGTRLTVT.

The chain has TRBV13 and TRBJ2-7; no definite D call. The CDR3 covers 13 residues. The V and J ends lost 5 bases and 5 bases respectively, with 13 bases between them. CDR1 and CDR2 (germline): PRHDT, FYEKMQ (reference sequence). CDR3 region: CASSPARPHEQYF. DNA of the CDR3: TGTGCCAGCAGCCCAGCGCGCCCCCACGAGCAGTACTTC.

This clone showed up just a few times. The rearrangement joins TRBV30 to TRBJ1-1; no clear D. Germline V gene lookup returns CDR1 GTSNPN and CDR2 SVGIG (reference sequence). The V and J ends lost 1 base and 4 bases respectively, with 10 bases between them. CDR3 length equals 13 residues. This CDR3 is CAWSARWGTEAFF. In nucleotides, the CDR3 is TGTGCCTGGAGTGCCCGGTGGGGCACTGAAGCTTTCTTT.

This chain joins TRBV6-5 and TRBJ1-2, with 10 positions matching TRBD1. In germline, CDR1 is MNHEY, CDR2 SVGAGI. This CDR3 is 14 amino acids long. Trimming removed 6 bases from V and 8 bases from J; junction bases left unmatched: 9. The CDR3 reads CASSFGQGEGGYTF. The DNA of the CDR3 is TGTGCCAGCAGCTTCGGACAGGGGGAAGGGGGCTACACCTTC.

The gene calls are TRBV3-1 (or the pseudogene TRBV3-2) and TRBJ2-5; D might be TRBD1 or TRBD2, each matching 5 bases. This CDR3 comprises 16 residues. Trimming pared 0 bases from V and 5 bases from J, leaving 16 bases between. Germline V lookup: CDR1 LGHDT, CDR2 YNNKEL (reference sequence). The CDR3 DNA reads TGTGCCAGCAGCCAAGATACCGCGCTGGGGGAGGAGACCCAGTACTTC. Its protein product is CASSQDTALGEETQYF.

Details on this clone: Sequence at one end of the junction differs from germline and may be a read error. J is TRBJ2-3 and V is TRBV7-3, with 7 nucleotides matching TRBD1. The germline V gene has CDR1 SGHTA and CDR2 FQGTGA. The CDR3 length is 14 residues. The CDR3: CASSLTGGTDTQYF. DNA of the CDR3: TGTGCCAGCAGCCTAACAGGGGGCACAGATACGCAGTATTTT.

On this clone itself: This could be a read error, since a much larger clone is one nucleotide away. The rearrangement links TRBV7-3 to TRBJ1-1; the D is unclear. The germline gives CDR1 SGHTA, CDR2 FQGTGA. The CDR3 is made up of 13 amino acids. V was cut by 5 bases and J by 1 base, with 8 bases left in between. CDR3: CASSLQWNTEAFF. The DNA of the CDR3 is TGTGCCAGCAGCCTACAGTGGAACACTGAAGCTTTCTTT.

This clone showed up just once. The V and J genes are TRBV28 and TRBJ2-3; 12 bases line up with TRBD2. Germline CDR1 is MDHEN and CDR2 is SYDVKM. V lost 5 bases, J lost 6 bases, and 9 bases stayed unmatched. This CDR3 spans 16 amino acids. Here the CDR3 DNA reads TGTGCCAGCAGTACCCTAGCGGGGGGGCGGTTCGATACGCAGTATTTT. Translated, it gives CASSTLAGGRFDTQYF.

CDR3 coding DNA: TGTGCCAGCAGCAAAGTTCAGTCCCAAGAGACCCAGTACTTC. Translation gives CASSKVQSQETQYF. The chain links TRBV21-1 to TRBJ2-5; the table gives TRBD1 as D, unverified against the DNA. TRBV21-1 is shown as a pseudogene. The CDR3 spans 14 residues.

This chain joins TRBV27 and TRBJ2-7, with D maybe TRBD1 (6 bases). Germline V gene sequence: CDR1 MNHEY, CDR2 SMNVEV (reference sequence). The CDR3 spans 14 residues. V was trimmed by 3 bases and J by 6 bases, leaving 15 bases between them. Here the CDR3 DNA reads TGTGCCAGCAGTTTGGGGGCCCAACCGGTCGAGCAGTACTTC. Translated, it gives CASSLGAQPVEQYF.

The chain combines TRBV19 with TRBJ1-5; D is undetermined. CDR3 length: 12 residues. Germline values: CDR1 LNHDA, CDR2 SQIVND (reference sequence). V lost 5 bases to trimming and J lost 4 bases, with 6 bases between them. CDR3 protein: CASSAGNQPQHF. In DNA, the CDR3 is TGTGCCAGTAGTGCCGGTAATCAGCCCCAGCATTTT.

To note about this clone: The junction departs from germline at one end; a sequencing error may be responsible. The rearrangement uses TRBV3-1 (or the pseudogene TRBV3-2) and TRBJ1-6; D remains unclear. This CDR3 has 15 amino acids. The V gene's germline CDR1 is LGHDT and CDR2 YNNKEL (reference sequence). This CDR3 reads CASNQRGIYNSPLHF. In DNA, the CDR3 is TGTGCCAGCAACCAACGCGGGATCTATAATTCACCCCTCCACTTT.

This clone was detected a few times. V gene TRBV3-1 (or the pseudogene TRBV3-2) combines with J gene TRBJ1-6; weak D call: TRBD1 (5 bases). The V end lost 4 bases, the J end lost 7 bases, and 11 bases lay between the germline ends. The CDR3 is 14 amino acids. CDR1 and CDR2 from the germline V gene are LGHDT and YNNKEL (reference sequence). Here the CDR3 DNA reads TGTGCCAGCAGCCCAGTGGGGGAAAATTCACCCCTCCACTTT. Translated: CASSPVGENSPLHF.